Described below is a single TCR beta chain sequence and its context. The entry originates in a study of T cells expressing NK-cell markers. Across the study: Repertoire data for TCR beta were derived from sorted T cells (CD3+CD56+NKG2C+, CD3+CD56+NKG2C- and CD3+CD56-NKG2C+). Within the sequenced cohort of eight donors, seven exhibited HCMV seropositivity and one was seronegative.

For TCR beta, cDNA was produced by 5'RACE template switching with UMIs. TCRdb reprocessed the 5' RACE reads and keeps a single row for each CDR3 protein, giving no DNA. The table lists about 550,000 distinct CDR3 sequences. The CDR3 sequence is 19 residues long. In germline, CDR1 is SGHNT, CDR2 YYREEE (reference sequence). Sequenced material: blood T cells: a sorted CD56 or NKG2C T cell subset, CD4+ or CD8+ T cells, or bulk PBMC T cells (not recorded which). The chain uses TRBV5-4 and TRBJ2-1; TCRdb picks TRBD1, but there is no DNA to check that call. The source is a young man in good health. CDR3 region: CASSSLPRRGGVQDNEQFF.